This T cell receptor (beta chain) was identified during a study of T cell responses to AZD1222 COVID-19 vaccine (dated by TCRdb to the early 2020s). With regard to the full study: TCR sequencing covered about 230 trial participants: about 210 given two doses of AZD1222 and 26 given two doses of MenACWY control vaccine. Enrollment into the trials was organized by age into subgroups of 18-55, 56-69 and 70-plus years, and those subgroups contained approximately 160, 26 and 62 TCR-sequenced participants, respectively. The paper as a whole reports these results and caveats: In the small 56-69-year group, the increase in depth fell short of significance, most likely because of low power. After two AZD1222 doses, spike-specific TCR breadth and depth were significantly higher than at day 0 and than in MenACWY recipients. The vaccine-associated CD4 TCRs covered the entire spike protein, and the dominant responses fell in regions 160-218 and 743-854. Reportedly, almost half of the unique spike-specific TCRs recognized epitopes lying outside the regions that are mutated in the B.1.351 and B.1.1.7 variants. Participants were mostly white British and included more females than males, and it was suggested by the authors that clonal diversity may have been underestimated. No day 14 peak-response samples were available, so repertoires were characterized only after the peak T cell response. Conclusions about previously exposed vaccinees are limited, since just five or six AZD1222 recipients were seropositive for SARS-CoV-2 at baseline.

This specimen's time point label, interpreted: about 28 days (+/-7) after the second vaccine dose. AZD1222 recipients given second doses at about 4 weeks or at about 12 weeks were pooled, since spike-specific TCR depth and breadth were not found to differ between the two schedules. Samples from vaccinated people were obtained from the UK trials COV001 and COV002, which included a single-blind randomized controlled phase 2/3 trial of AZD1222 (ChAdOx1 nCoV-19) in healthy adults. For TCRbeta chain sequencing, PBMC samples from trial participants were taken at day 0 and at day 28 after the second dose. About this clone itself: What this receptor recognizes is not known. Base qualities were left out, and no much larger clone turns up one base away.

From the germline V gene (reference sequence), CDR1 is MNHEY and CDR2 is SMNVEV. Including cysteine and phenylalanine, the CDR3 has 14 amino acids. The only DNA kept is the CDR3, 42 bases in frame from the first base. Between the V and J ends, shortened by 3 bases and 2 bases respectively, the junction contains 10 bases. The CDR3 regions of human TCRbeta chains were subjected to immunosequencing. As for how the authors treated the data: TCRs in the repertoires were matched against a reference library of SARS-CoV-2-specific TCRs that had been generated with the MIRA antigen-specificity platform. Breadth meant the fraction of unique TCRs that were SARS-CoV-2-associated, whereas depth meant the fraction of total T cells that were SARS-CoV-2-associated. Using the MIRA data, each spike-specific TCR was mapped to the spike region that the TCR reacts to and placed in a CD4 or CD8 class. Log10-transformed breadth and depth values were compared by one-way ANOVA with Sidak's multiple comparisons tests. TCRdb's version of the immuneACCESS table is confined to in-frame rearrangements and falls short of the full clone set. An unresolved V gene accounts for under half of the shortfall where checked; the remainder is of unknown origin. V, J and clone size are taken as reported in that table, and D and trimming were inferred from the DNA itself. The sample has around 130,000 clones on record, 88% of them singletons. Together, the top ten hold around 5.3% of the sample.

This TCR was recovered from an adult who received the AZD1222 COVID-19 vaccine. The specimen comprised peripheral blood, sampled 28 days after the second AZD1222 dose. This sequence uses TRBV27 and TRBJ1-2; the D gene is perhaps TRBD1, on 5 matching bases. CDR3 sequence: CASSLARDNYGYTF. Read as DNA, the sequence is TGTGCCAGCAGTTTGGCCAGGGACAACTATGGCTACACCTTC.